This TCR beta chain comes out of a study of T cell repertoires in cytomegalovirus infection. Overall study context: An indication of both CMV infection and matching HLA type came from public TCR beta signatures. Findings and limits, study-wide: Based on cumulative public TCR beta family frequency, carriers of CMV plus the relevant HLA were identified.

This clonotype was found many times. Its antigen is as yet unknown. In germline, CDR1 is SGHTA, CDR2 FQGNSA. The CDR3 has 16 residues. J was trimmed by 2 bases and V by 4 bases; bases with no gene match: 7. TCRdb redid the calling of the reads with MiXCR, one entry per CDR3 protein. The data show fewer than 700,000 distinct CDR3 sequences, 24% seen once. Sequencing used CD8+ T cells from PBMCs. The rearrangement uses TRBV7-2 and TRBJ2-7, with 11 bases that match TRBD1. This sequence was found in a human donor in good health (CMV status not recorded). Some clones in this sample may be carry-over from other donors' samples. The CDR3 reads CASSSEPGQGAYEQYV. In nucleotides, the CDR3 is TGTGCCAGCAGCTCGGAACCGGGACAGGGGGCCTACGAGCAGTACGTC.